The 31 T cell receptor beta chains in this list originate from one sample, sequenced in a study of tumor and adjacent non-tumor tissue in lung cancer. A modified ARM-PCR protocol with three rounds of nested PCR amplified TCRbeta. TCRdb redid the calling of the multiplex PCR reads with MiXCR, one entry per CDR3 protein. The data show approximately 130,000 distinct CDR3 sequences, 66% seen once. No cell sorting was done before RNA was extracted from the tissue. Sequenced input: lung tumor tissue. All receptors derive from a man aged 25-45 years with non-small cell lung cancer.

A word on this clonotype: One end of the junction does not line up with germline, which may come from a read error. The gene calls are TRBV4-1 and TRBJ2-7; TRBD2 agrees at 7 bases. The CDR3 is 16 residues long. Germline lookup yields CDR1 MGHRA and CDR2 YSYEKL. CDR3 sequence (DNA): TGCGCCACCAGCCAAGCTTCGGGGACTACCATATACGAGGATTACTTC. It encodes CATSQASGTTIYEDYF.

There are many counts of this clonotype. CDR3 nucleotides: TGCGCCAGCAGCGCGGGACAGGGGGACGAGCAGTACTTC. This gives the protein CASSAGQGDEQYF. The chain employs TRBV5-1 and TRBJ2-7; 11 nucleotides agree with TRBD1. CDR3 size: 13 residues. Germline V gives CDR1 SGHRS, CDR2 YFSETQ. J lost 5 bases, V lost 4 bases, and 2 bases had no gene match.

This clonotype showed up many times. The rearrangement uses TRBV10-1 and TRBJ2-1, with 11 bases fitting TRBD2. CDR1 and CDR2 (germline): WNHNN, SYGVQD (reference sequence). The J segment lost 9 bases and the V segment lost 6 bases, leaving 7 bases of the junction unmatched. The CDR3 runs to 14 residues. In nucleotides, the CDR3 is TGCGCCAGCAGCATAGCGGGAGGGCCTGGTGAGCAGTTCTTC. It is translated as CASSIAGGPGEQFF.

Note on this clonotype: This may arise from a read error, as a much more abundant clone is one base away. This chain links TRBV20-1 with TRBJ1-4; TRBD1 matches 9 bases. The CDR3 is 16 residues long. Trimming took 3 bases from V and 3 from J; bases not matched to a gene: 8. The germline CDR1 and CDR2 sequences are DFQATT and SNEGSKA (reference sequence). CDR3 coding DNA: TGCAGTGCTAGGGCACAGGGGGCTAGTGCTAATGAAAAACTGTTTTTT. Protein product: CSARAQGASANEKLFF.

Of note for this clonotype: One end of the junction does not line up with germline, which may come from a read error. V usage is TRBV5-5 and J usage is TRBJ2-5; no reliable D call. The CDR3 is 14 residues long. Germline V gives CDR1 SGHKS, CDR2 YYEKEE (reference sequence). CDR3 protein: CASSLWPTEETQYF. As DNA, the CDR3 is TGTGCCAGCAGCTTATGGCCTACCGAAGAGACCCAGTATTTC.

This clonotype was recorded at least ten times. This chain connects TRBV12-3 or TRBV12-4 to TRBJ2-7; possible D gene TRBD2, 5 bases. Trimming removed 3 bases from V and 3 bases from J, with 15 bases in between. The CDR3 covers 15 residues. The CDR3 sequence: CASSLGETPLYEQYF. CDR3 coding DNA: TGTGCCAGCAGTTTGGGAGAGACGCCCCTCTACGAGCAGTACTTC.

About this clonotype itself: At one of its ends the junction is not consistent with the germline gene, which may arise from a read error. The J gene is TRBJ2-3, the V gene TRBV20-1; D ambiguous. Germline CDR1 is DFQATT and CDR2 is SNEGSKA (reference sequence). This CDR3 has 13 residues. Written as DNA, the CDR3 is TGCAGTGCTCGGATATTAGGCACAGATACACAGTATTTT. Encoded protein: CSARILGTDTQYF.

This clonotype appeared a single time. The chain is built from TRBV6-2 or TRBV6-3 and TRBJ2-1, with D tentatively TRBD1 or TRBD2 (5 bases each). V was clipped by 0 bases and J by 4 bases, with 25 bases between them. CDR1 is MNHEY and CDR2 is SVGEGT in the germline V gene. This CDR3 region has 20 residues. CDR3 region: CASSYSARRGYLSSYNEQFF. The CDR3 coding sequence is TGTGCCAGCAGTTACTCGGCGAGACGGGGCTACCTAAGCTCTTACAATGAGCAGTTCTTC.

As regards this clonotype: A much bigger clone sits one base away, suggesting this may be a read error. Because it lacks the conserved phenylalanine or tryptophan at the end, this CDR3 is likely a read error. The chain links TRBV10-2 to TRBJ2-7, with TRBD1 as a possible D gene (6 bases). The CDR3 runs to 17 residues. V gave up 3 bases and J gave up 1 base, with 19 bases separating them. Germline V gene sequence: CDR1 WSHSY, CDR2 SAAADI. CDR3 amino acids: CASSDSRGGYTSYEQYL. The DNA for the CDR3 is TGCGCCAGCAGTGACTCTCGAGGGGGATACACTTCCTACGAGCAGTACCTC.

The CDR3 DNA reads TGTGCCATCAGGCAGACCGGCGTGGGCGCCGAGGAAAAACTGTTTTTT. This sequence encodes CAIRQTGVGAEEKLFF. The chain is built from TRBV12-3 or TRBV12-4 and TRBJ1-4; D unclear. Deletions cut 10 bases from V and 8 bases from J, with 26 bases between. The CDR3 spans 16 residues.

This clonotype was detected ten times or more. The V and J genes are TRBV20-1 and TRBJ2-1, with TRBD2 identical over 7 bases. CDR1 is DFQATT, CDR2 SNEGSKA, per germline (reference sequence). Trimming cost V 6 bases and J 6 bases; bases outside gene matches: 8. The CDR3 totals 13 residues. CDR3 coding DNA: TGCAGTGCGATACAACTAGCGCTCAATGAGCAGTTCTTC. It is translated as CSAIQLALNEQFF.

The table lists this clonotype with a count of one. One base away lies a much larger clone, so this may be a sequencing read error. The chain carries TRBV29-1 and TRBJ2-7; the D gene is possibly TRBD1 (7 bases). Germline CDR1 SQVTM, CDR2 ANQGSEA. This CDR3 has 14 amino acids. The DNA for the CDR3 is TGCAACGCCCACCTTGCGGGACAGCTTGGCGAGCAGTACTTC. This gives the protein CNAHLAGQLGEQYF.

Turning to this clonotype: No conserved phenylalanine or tryptophan is present at the end of the CDR3, so a read error is the likely explanation. This sequence joins TRBV30 and TRBJ1-4; D is undetermined. The CDR3 runs 14 residues. The V and J ends lost 2 bases and 0 bases respectively, with 7 bases between them. Germline V gene sequence: CDR1 GTSNPN, CDR2 SVGIG (reference sequence). CDR3 nucleotides: TGTGCCTGGAGTAAGAAGACAACTAATGAAAAACTGTTTTCT. It yields the protein CAWSKKTTNEKLFS.

This clonotype was recorded a few times. This could be a read error, since a much larger clone is one nucleotide away. V is TRBV12-3 or TRBV12-4 and J is TRBJ2-1; D ambiguous. Trimming took off 1 base at V and 9 bases at J, with 10 bases between the two ends. The length of the CDR3 is 13 residues. CDR3 nucleotides: TGTGCCAGCAGTTTAGATTATAGGCGTGAGCAGTTCTTC. This codes for CASSLDYRREQFF.

This clonotype was picked up a small number of times. Being one base from a much bigger clone, this may be a read error. The conserved phenylalanine or tryptophan normally closing the CDR3 is absent here, so this likely arose from a read error. The gene calls are TRBV7-3 and TRBJ2-3; unclear D gene. CDR3 length: 14 amino acids. V was shortened by 5 bases and J by 1 base, with 10 bases between the two germline ends. Germline V gives CDR1 SGHTA, CDR2 FQGTGA. CDR3 DNA sequence: TGTGCCAGCAGCCCTCAACCGGGCACAGATACGCAGTATTAT. Translating it yields CASSPQPGTDTQYY.

To note about this clonotype: A much bigger clone sits one base away, suggesting this may be a read error. J is TRBJ1-1 and V is TRBV6-5; a weak D match, TRBD1 (6 bases). Germline lookup yields CDR1 MNHEY and CDR2 SVGAGI. The CDR3 loop spans 13 amino acids. V lost 6 bases and J 2 bases, leaving 10 bases between the germline ends. The CDR3 bases are TGTGCCAGCAGGGACAGTGTTAACACTGAAGCTTTCTTT. Amino acid sequence: CASRDSVNTEAFF.

Worth noting for this clonotype: A much larger clone lies a single base off, so this may be a read error. The chain couples TRBV7-9 to TRBJ2-1; 7 nucleotides match TRBD2. Trimming at V came to 4 bases and at J to 9 bases, leaving 21 bases not matched to a gene. The CDR3 is 18 amino acids. Germline CDR1 SEHNR, CDR2 FQNEAQ (reference sequence). CDR3 DNA sequence: TGTGCCAGCAGCTCCCGTCAGCCGGGACCAGCGGGATACGGTGAGCAGTTCTTC. Its protein product is CASSSRQPGPAGYGEQFF.

The chain has TRBV4-1 and TRBJ1-5; D is unresolved. V was clipped by 11 bases and J by 2 bases, with 25 bases between them. The CDR3 consists of 17 residues. Germline V gene data show CDR1 as MGHRA and CDR2 as YSYEKL. CDR3 sequence: CAGGQEVTSPGNQPQHF. CDR3 DNA: TGCGCCGGCGGCCAAGAGGTTACTTCGCCGGGCAATCAGCCCCAGCATTTT.

Notes on this clonotype: A much larger clone lies a single base off, so this may be a read error. This chain connects TRBV20-1 to TRBJ1-1; D remains unclear. The CDR3 is made up of 11 amino acids. Germline CDR1 reads DFQATT; CDR2 reads SNEGSKA (reference sequence). V was clipped by 8 bases and J by 2 bases, with 9 bases between them. DNA for the CDR3: TGCAGTATCATCCCCAACACTGAAGCTTTCTTT. Its protein product is CSIIPNTEAFF.

With regard to this clonotype: A much larger clone differs by one base, so this may be a read error. The chain combines TRBV20-1 with TRBJ1-1; D ambiguous. The CDR3 extends over 13 amino acids. The germline V gene encodes CDR1 DFQATT and CDR2 SNEGSKA (reference sequence). CDR3 region: CSVREGGNTEAFF. The CDR3 DNA follows: TGCAGTGTTAGAGAAGGAGGGAACACTGAAGCTTTCTTT.

Note on this clonotype: A read error may be the cause here, since a much bigger clone is one base away. This CDR3 fails to terminate in the conserved phenylalanine or tryptophan, so it likely reflects a read error. The chain couples TRBV6-5 to TRBJ1-1; possibly TRBD1 for D (5 bases). The germline V gene has CDR1 MNHEY and CDR2 SVGAGI. V lost 6 bases and J lost 6, with 14 bases in between. The CDR3 is 13 amino acids. CDR3 sequence reads: CASSRGTGPEAFY. The CDR3 bases are TGTGCCAGCAGCCGGGGTACGGGGCCTGAAGCTTTCTAT.

This clonotype turned up a few times. One base away lies a much larger clone, so this may be a sequencing read error. The rearrangement joins TRBV6-6 to TRBJ2-1; D remains unclear. CDR1 MNHNY and CDR2 SVGAGI come from the germline V gene (reference sequence). The CDR3 sequence is 11 residues long. V was pared by 2 bases and J by 8 bases, with 4 bases between. The CDR3 here is CASSYADEQFF. The CDR3 bases are TGTGCCAGCAGTTACGCTGATGAGCAGTTCTTC.

Worth noting for this clonotype: This may be a read error: a much more frequent sequence differs by one nucleotide. J is TRBJ1-4 and V is TRBV13; the D gene is possibly TRBD1 (5 bases). The germline gives CDR1 PRHDT, CDR2 FYEKMQ (reference sequence). This CDR3 has 12 amino acids. Trimming cost V 9 bases and J 8 bases, with 13 bases left between them. DNA of the CDR3: TGTGCCAGTCGACGGGGCGGGGAAAAACTGTTTTTT. Its translation is CASRRGGEKLFF.

At least ten counts were recorded for this clonotype. V is TRBV6-6 and J is TRBJ2-1; 10 nucleotides agree with TRBD2. CDR1 is MNHNY and CDR2 is SVGAGI in the germline V gene (reference sequence). V dropped 1 base and J dropped 4; count of bases not matched to a gene: 7. CDR3 length: 17 amino acids. CDR3 coding DNA: TGTGCCAGCAGTTACTTAACTAGCGGGATGAGGTACAATGAGCAGTTCTTC. This encodes CASSYLTSGMRYNEQFF.

About this clonotype: One junction end disagrees with the germline gene, perhaps due to a read error. The rearrangement links TRBV11-2 to TRBJ2-1; unclear D gene. Germline V gene data show CDR1 as SGHAT and CDR2 as FQNNGV. CDR3 length equals 13 residues. CDR3 amino acids: CASSLKVNDEQFF. The CDR3 bases are TGTGCCAGTAGCTTAAAGGTTAATGATGAGCAGTTCTTC.

With respect to this clonotype: Relative to the germline gene, one junction end is altered; a read error may explain this. The chain combines TRBV4-2 with TRBJ1-4, with D unresolved. The germline gives CDR1 LGHNA, CDR2 YNFKEQ. The CDR3 loop spans 15 amino acids. CDR3: CASSQDGPVREKLFF. In DNA form, the CDR3 reads TGTGCCAGCAGTCAAGATGGTCCAGTTAGGGAAAAACTGTTTTTT.

As to this clonotype: The junction departs from germline at one end; a sequencing error may be responsible. This sequence joins TRBV6-2 or TRBV6-3 and TRBJ2-2; 7 nucleotides match TRBD2. Per germline, CDR1 MNHEY and CDR2 SVGEGT. This CDR3 is 15 amino acids long. The DNA for the CDR3 is TGCGCCAGCGGGAAGGGACTTGTAGACACCAGGGAGCTGTTTTTT. Its protein product is CASGKGLVDTRELFF.

With respect to this clonotype: This likely comes from a read error, as the CDR3 has no conserved phenylalanine or tryptophan at its end. The chain is built from TRBV5-1 and TRBJ2-1, with TRBD2 matching over 15 bases. Germline V gives CDR1 SGHRS, CDR2 YFSETQ. This CDR3 region has 17 residues. J lost 4 bases, V lost 3 bases, and 5 bases had no gene match. The CDR3 coding sequence is TGCGCCAGCAGCTCCGGACTAGCGGGGGGGCGGTACAATGAGCAGTTCTCC. Amino acids: CASSSGLAGGRYNEQFS.

With respect to this clonotype: A read error may produce the germline difference seen at one junction end. This chain connects TRBV11-2 to TRBJ1-1; 10 nucleotides agree with TRBD1. The length of the CDR3 is 14 residues. CDR1 and CDR2 from the germline V gene are SGHAT and FQNNGV. CDR3 in DNA: TGTGCCAGCGGCTTGGGGACAGGGGACCCTGATGCTTTCTTT. Amino acid sequence: CASGLGTGDPDAFF.

Regarding this clonotype: The CDR3 carries no conserved terminal phenylalanine or tryptophan, so it likely arises from a read error. The V and J genes are TRBV6-2 or TRBV6-3 and TRBJ1-1; tentative D call: TRBD1 (5 bases). Germline CDR1 is MNHEY and CDR2 is SVGEGT. V lost 6 bases and J 3 bases, leaving 14 bases between the germline ends. The CDR3 consists of 14 residues. CDR3 nucleotide sequence: TGTGCCAGCAGCCGAGCGGGGGGGGACACTGAAGCTTTCTTG. Translated: CASSRAGGDTEAFL.

The sample holds a few counts of this clonotype. V is TRBV6-4 and J is TRBJ2-1; D may be TRBD1 (5 bases). Deletions cut 4 bases from V and 9 bases from J, with 16 bases between. Germline V gives CDR1 MRHNA, CDR2 SNTAGT. The CDR3 totals 14 residues. The CDR3 DNA sequence: TGTGCCAGCAGTGCCCTAAGGGGATCGGGTGAGCAGTTCTTC. Amino acid sequence: CASSALRGSGEQFF.